This note documents a single TCR beta chain sequence. Antigen: not known. These data belong to a study of shared clonotypes between healthy human individuals. In the study overall: Two female and three male donors aged 18 to 49 were enrolled.

Naive CD8 cells comprised CD45RO-negative, CCR7-positively selected cells, excluding terminally differentiated effector memory CD45RA+ cells. This table comes from immunoSEQ multiplex PCR, and its TCRdb copy is limited to in-frame clones, with some not included. This sample yields about 2,100,000 clones, of which about 92% are seen a single time; around 1.7% belongs to the top ten. Findings and limits, study-wide: Generation probabilities were higher for clonotypes shared across all four sorted-subset donors than for unshared ones. Naive subsets, compared against memory subsets, generally had larger estimated richness values. Inspection by rarefaction showed sorted-subset sequencing to be incomplete despite large depth.

The CDR3 is made up of 12 amino acids. Material for sequencing was naive CD8+ T cells from PBMCs. This clonotype was obtained from a young man in good health. Some clones in this sample may be carry-over from other donors' samples. This chain joins TRBV21-1 and TRBJ2-3. TRBV21-1 is tagged as a pseudogene. CDR3 region: CALKGTSDTQYF. The DNA of the CDR3 is TGTGCCCTAAAAGGTACATCAGATACGCAGTATTTT.